The clone carrying this T cell receptor (beta chain) was seen repeatedly, ten times or more. The antigen is undetermined. This CDR3 contains 14 residues. V was shortened by 1 base and J by 6 bases, with 10 bases between the two germline ends. The germline CDR1 and CDR2 sequences are SNHLY and FYNNEI. The lymph nodes were axillary draining lymph nodes from breast cancer patients. The sample is drawn from a study of breast tumors, draining lymph nodes, adjacent tissues. Notes on the study in general: Tumor T cell lymph node origin was a supported hypothesis, not proven. Most tumor T cells seemingly derive from lymph node, then expand in tumor. Luminal-like breast cancer showed significantly higher tumor–nontumor repertoire similarity than basal-like. Tumors had less TCR diversity than lymph nodes, more than nontumor tissue.

Each CDR3 protein gets one entry after TCRdb re-called the multiplex PCR reads with MiXCR. The sample consists of approximately 150,000 distinct CDR3 sequences, approximately 32% of them appearing once. The sample consisted of axillary lymph node tissue. The source of this sequence is a female donor with breast cancer. Some clones in this sample may be carry-over from other donors' samples. The chain couples TRBV2 to TRBJ2-4; no definite D call. CDR3: CASSEEGQLNIQYF. For the CDR3, the DNA is TGTGCCAGCAGTGAAGAGGGCCAGTTAAACATTCAGTACTTC.